This T cell receptor beta chain was documented in a study of blood T cell repertoires in COVID-19 (dated by TCRdb to 2019 to 2021). About the full investigation: Samples from collaborators originated in the United States, Italy and Spain and spanned both the acute and convalescent phases of COVID-19. The prospective study material was composed of cDNA or gDNA derived from T cells, B-cell-depleted T cells, or PBMCs. Deeply sampled blood TCRbeta repertoires from subjects exposed to, actively infected with, or recovered from COVID-19 were included in the dataset. The repertoires were released in a freely available public database meant as a resource for research on the immune response to SARS-CoV-2. Samples came from the ongoing ImmuneRACE study (first 160 participants) plus 1,254 subjects from 6 global collaborators. The sample metadata nearly always contained a de-identified subject ID, COVID-19 status, age in years and sex. Where available, HLA class I and class II types were taken from metadata supplied by the sample provider and were not determined by assay-based typing.

TCRbeta CDR3 regions were amplified from genomic DNA using the immunoSEQ Assay, a bias-controlled multiplex PCR. As for how the authors treated the data: The number of nucleated cells in each sample was estimated by amplification of reference gene primers within the assay. To quantify the absolute abundance of each unique TCRbeta CDR3 rearrangement, sequence reads were collapsed and filtered. For each sample, productive Simpson clonality was calculated by taking the square root of Simpson's diversity index across productive rearrangements. TCRdb limited this immuneACCESS table to in-frame rearrangements with V and J called. A share of clones is missing; checked studies link under half to unresolved V genes, and the rest is unexplained. The V and J calls and clone size were taken over from that table, and D and trimming were inferred from the DNA. The sample has under 200,000 clones on record, around 87% of them singletons. About 4% of the sample is held by the ten biggest clonotypes.

This clone was detected only once. Its antigen remains undetermined. One base away there is no much larger clone; base qualities are not given. The germline V gene provides CDR1 KGHSH and CDR2 LQKENI. V is pruned by 3 bases and J by 0 bases, leaving 3 bases of the junction without a gene match. From the cysteine through the phenylalanine, the CDR3 covers 15 amino acids. Only CDR3 DNA is held: 45 bases, read in frame from base 1. The full study reports these points: Clinical and demographic metadata were provided uncurated, with the amount varying by source and participant.

Whole blood was collected in K2EDTA tubes by collaborating institutions according to the institutions' own protocols. For TCRbeta analysis, collaborators shipped samples in one of three forms: frozen whole blood, isolated PBMCs, or DNA extracted from either of those sample types. The clonotype originates from a man younger than 30 with active or convalescent COVID-19. Sequenced: peripheral blood. The chain uses TRBV18 and TRBJ2-7; 9 bases in the junction line up with TRBD2. The sequenced DNA is TGTGCCAGCTCACCGGATAGCGGGAGCTCCTACGAGCAGTACTTC. Translated, this is CASSPDSGSSYEQYF. The CDR3, completed at both ends by the reference TRBV18 and TRBJ2-7 genes, gives the full variable domain NAGVMQNPRHLVRRRGQEARLRCSPMKGHSHVYWYRQLPEEGLKFMVYLQKENIIDESGMPKERFSAEFPKEGPSILRIQQVVRGDSAAYFCASSPDSGSSYEQYFGPGTRLTVT.